This T cell receptor (beta chain) was captured by sequencing in a study of yellow fever vaccine responses in identical twins. Broader study findings: Twins reportedly showed a vaccine T cell response that seemed partly convergent and partly personalized.

For this clonotype: Its antigen is currently unknown.

In TCRdb, the RT-PCR reads were re-called with MiXCR into one record per CDR3 protein. The profile shows around 390 distinct CDR3 sequences, about three quarters of them singletons. This CDR3 is built from 12 residues. Germline V gene sequence: CDR1 SGHNT, CDR2 YENEEA. V was trimmed by 4 bases and J by 4 bases, leaving 5 bases between them. The sample here was T cells from blood (PBMCs), unsorted or a sorted subset (not recorded which), taken before or after yellow fever vaccination (not recorded which). This rearrangement joins TRBV11-3 to TRBJ2-1; D unclear. This clonotype was obtained from a female donor who received the yellow fever vaccine. Here the CDR3 reads CASSSYYNEQFF. CDR3 bases: TGTGCCAGCAGCTCATATTACAATGAGCAGTTCTTC.